This TCR beta chain was captured by sequencing in a study of follicular helper T cells after annual influenza vaccination. On the study more broadly: Some donors were sampled over the 2013-2014, 2014-2015 and 2015-2016 vaccinations.

The time point was: 2014-2015 season, pre-vaccination. CDR1 is MDHEN, CDR2 SYDVKM, per germline. The CDR3 is 15 amino acids. Unmatched junction bases numbered 6, after V lost 5 bases and J lost 2 bases. Some clones are missing from TCRdb's copy, which holds only in-frame ones; the method was immunoSEQ multiplex PCR. Altogether fewer than 9,000 clones are present, roughly four fifths being singletons, with the ten largest covering 0.9% to 1.2%. Broader study findings: Only about 9-20% of analyzed cells yielded productive TCRB sequences.

In regard to this clone: What it binds is not known.

The receptor was isolated from an adult who received the influenza vaccine. This chain uses TRBV28 with TRBJ2-1; 7 nucleotides align to TRBD1. The starting material was CXCR5+ CD38- circulating T follicular helper cells from blood, obtained on the day of influenza vaccination. As for subset: circulating Tfh, non-naive CD4+CXCR5+PD-1+ (ICOS+CD38+ or ICOS-CD38-). The CDR3 loop reads CASSVRDRPYNEQFF. CDR3 sequence (DNA): TGTGCCAGCAGTGTCCGGGACAGACCCTACAATGAGCAGTTCTTC. The full variable domain, in which reference TRBV28 and TRBJ2-1 provide the parts outside the CDR3, is DVKVTQSSRYLVKRTGEKVFLECVQDMDHENMFWYRQDPGLGLRLIYFSYDVKMKEKGDIPEGYSVSREKKERFSLILESASTNQTSMYLCASSVRDRPYNEQFFGPGTRLTVL.